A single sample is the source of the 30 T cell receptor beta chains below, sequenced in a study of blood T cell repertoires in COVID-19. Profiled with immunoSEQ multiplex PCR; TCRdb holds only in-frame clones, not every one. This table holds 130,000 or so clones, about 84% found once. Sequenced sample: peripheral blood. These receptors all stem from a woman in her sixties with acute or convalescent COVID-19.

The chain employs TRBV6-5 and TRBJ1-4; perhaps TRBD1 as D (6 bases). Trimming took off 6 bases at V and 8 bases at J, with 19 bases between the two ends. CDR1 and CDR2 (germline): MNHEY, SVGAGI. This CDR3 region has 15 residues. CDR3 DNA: TGTGCCAGCAGGGCCCCGATGGACAGCGAAGAAAAACTGTTTTTT. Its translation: CASRAPMDSEEKLFF.

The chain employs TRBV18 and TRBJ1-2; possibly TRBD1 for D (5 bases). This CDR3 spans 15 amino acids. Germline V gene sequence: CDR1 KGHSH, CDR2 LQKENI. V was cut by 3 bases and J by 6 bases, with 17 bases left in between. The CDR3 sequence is CASSPPGPRRDGYTF. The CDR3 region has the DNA TGTGCCAGCTCACCTCCGGGACCAAGGAGGGATGGCTACACCTTC.

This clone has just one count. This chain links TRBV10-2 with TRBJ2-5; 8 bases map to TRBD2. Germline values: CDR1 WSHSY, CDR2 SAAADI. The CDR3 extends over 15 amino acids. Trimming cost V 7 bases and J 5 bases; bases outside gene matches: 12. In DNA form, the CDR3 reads TGCGCCAGCACGCCCCAACGGGGGGGCGGCGAGACCCAGTACTTC. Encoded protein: CASTPQRGGGETQYF.

CDR3 loop: CASKPGTTYGYTF. DNA for the CDR3: TGTGCCAGCAAGCCCGGGACTACCTATGGCTACACCTTC. The chain is built from TRBV6-5 and TRBJ1-2; D is perhaps TRBD1 (5 bases). Germline V lookup: CDR1 MNHEY, CDR2 SVGAGI. V lost 7 bases to trimming and J lost 4 bases, with 13 bases between them. CDR3 size: 13 residues.

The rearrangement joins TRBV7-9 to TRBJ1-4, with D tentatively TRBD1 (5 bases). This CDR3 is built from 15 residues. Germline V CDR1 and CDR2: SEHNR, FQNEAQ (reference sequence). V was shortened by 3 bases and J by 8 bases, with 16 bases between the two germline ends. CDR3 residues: CASSFLGTGGEKLFF. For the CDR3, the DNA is TGTGCCAGCAGCTTCCTAGGGACGGGAGGGGAAAAACTGTTTTTT.

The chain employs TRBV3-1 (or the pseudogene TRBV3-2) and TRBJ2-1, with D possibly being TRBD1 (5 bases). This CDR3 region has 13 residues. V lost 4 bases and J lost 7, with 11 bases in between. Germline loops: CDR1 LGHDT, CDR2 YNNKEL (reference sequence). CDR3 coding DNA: TGTGCCAGCAGCCTGGGAAGGGGAAATGAGCAGTTCTTC. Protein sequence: CASSLGRGNEQFF.

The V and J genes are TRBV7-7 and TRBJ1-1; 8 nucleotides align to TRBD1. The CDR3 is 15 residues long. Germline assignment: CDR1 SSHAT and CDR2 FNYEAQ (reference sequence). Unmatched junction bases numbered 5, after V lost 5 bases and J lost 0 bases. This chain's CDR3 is CASSPWTGMNTEAFF. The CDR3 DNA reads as TGTGCCAGCAGCCCGTGGACAGGGATGAACACTGAAGCTTTCTTT.

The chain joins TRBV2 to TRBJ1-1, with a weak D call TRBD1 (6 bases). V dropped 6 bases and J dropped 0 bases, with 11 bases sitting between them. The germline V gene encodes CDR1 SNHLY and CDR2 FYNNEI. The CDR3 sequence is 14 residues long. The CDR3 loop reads CASRQGSLNTEAFF. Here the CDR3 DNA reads TGTGCCAGCAGACAGGGATCGTTGAACACTGAAGCTTTCTTT.

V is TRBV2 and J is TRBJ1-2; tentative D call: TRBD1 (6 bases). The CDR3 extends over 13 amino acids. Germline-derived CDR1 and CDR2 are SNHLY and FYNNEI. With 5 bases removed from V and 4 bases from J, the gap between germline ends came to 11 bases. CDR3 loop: CASSRTAPYGYTF. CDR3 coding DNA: TGTGCCAGCAGTAGGACAGCGCCCTATGGCTACACCTTC.

CDR3 sequence (DNA): TGTGCCAGCAGCCCCCAGGACAGGGGAACTATCTTCTTT. Its translation: CASSPQDRGTIFF. The chain has TRBV3-1 (or the pseudogene TRBV3-2) and TRBJ1-1, with 9 bases that match TRBD1. The junction had 11 bases not matched to a gene; V was cut back by 4 bases and J by 14 bases. CDR3 length: 13 amino acids. CDR1 and CDR2 from the germline V gene are LGHDT and YNNKEL (reference sequence).

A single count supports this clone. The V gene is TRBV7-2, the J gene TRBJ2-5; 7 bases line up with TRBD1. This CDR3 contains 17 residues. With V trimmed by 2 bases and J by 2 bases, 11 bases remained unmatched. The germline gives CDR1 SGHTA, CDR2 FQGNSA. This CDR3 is CASSLSFGGRGQETQYF. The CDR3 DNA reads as TGTGCCAGCAGCTTAAGTTTTGGGGGCAGGGGGCAAGAGACCCAGTACTTC. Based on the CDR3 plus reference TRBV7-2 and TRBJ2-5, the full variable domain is GAGVSQSPSNKVTEKGKDVELRCDPISGHTALYWYRQSLGQGLEFLIYFQGNSAPDKSGLPSDRFSAERTGGSVSTLTIQRTQQEDSAVYLCASSLSFGGRGQETQYFGPGTRLLVL.

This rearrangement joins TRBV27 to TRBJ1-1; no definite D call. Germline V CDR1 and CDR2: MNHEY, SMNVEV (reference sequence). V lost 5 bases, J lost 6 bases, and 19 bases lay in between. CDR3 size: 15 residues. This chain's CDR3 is CASSPTYLDFSEAFF. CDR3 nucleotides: TGTGCCAGCAGTCCAACTTATTTAGACTTTTCTGAAGCTTTCTTT.

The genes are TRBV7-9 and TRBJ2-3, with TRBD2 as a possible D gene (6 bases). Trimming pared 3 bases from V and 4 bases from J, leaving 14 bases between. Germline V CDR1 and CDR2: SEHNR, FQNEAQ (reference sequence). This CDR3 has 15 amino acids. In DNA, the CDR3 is TGTGCCAGCAGCTTTGGGCGGAGCGGGCCAGATACGCAGTATTTT. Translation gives CASSFGRSGPDTQYF.

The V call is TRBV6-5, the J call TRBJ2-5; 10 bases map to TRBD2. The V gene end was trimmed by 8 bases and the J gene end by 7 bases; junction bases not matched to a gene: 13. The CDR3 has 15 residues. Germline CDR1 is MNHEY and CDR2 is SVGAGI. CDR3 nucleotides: TGTGCCAGCCGAAACGCAGCGGGGGGGCCTGGGACCCAGTACTTC. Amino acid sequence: CASRNAAGGPGTQYF.

For the CDR3, the DNA is TGTGCCAGCAGCGTAGGGGCAGCTAACATTCAGTACTTC. This codes for CASSVGAANIQYF. This chain uses TRBV9 with TRBJ2-4; no clear D. Trimming removed 0 bases at V and 7 bases at J, with 8 bases between. This CDR3 spans 13 amino acids. Germline loops: CDR1 SGDLS, CDR2 YYNGEE.

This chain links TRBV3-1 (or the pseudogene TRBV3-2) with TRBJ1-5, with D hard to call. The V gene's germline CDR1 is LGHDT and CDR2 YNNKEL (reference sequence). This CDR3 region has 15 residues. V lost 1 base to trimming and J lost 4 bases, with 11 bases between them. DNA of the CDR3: TGTGCCAGCAGCCAAGGAACAGAAAGGAATCAGCCCCAGCATTTT. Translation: CASSQGTERNQPQHF.

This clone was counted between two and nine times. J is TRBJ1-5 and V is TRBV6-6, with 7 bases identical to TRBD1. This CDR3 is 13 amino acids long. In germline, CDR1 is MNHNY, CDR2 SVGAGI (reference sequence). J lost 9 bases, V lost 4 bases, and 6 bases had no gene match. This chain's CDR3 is CASSSQTGLPQHF. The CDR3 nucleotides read TGTGCCAGCAGTTCCCAGACAGGGCTGCCCCAGCATTTT.

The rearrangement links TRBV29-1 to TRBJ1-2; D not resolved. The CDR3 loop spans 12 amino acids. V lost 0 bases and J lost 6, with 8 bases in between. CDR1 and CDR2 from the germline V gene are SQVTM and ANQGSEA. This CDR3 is CSVEDPGNGYTF. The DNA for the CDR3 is TGCAGCGTTGAAGACCCCGGGAATGGCTACACCTTC. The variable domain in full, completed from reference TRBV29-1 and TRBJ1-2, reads SAVISQKPSRDICQRGTSLTIQCQVDSQVTMMFWYRQQPGQSLTLIATANQGSEATYESGFVIDKFPISRPNLTFSTLTVSNMSPEDSSIYLCSVEDPGNGYTFGSGTRLTVV.

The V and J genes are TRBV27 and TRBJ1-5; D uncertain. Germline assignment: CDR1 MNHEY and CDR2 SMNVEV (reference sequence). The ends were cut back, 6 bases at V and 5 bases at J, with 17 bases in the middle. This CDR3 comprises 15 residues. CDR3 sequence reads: CASSQRSSGDQPQHF. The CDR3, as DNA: TGTGCCAGCAGCCAGAGGAGCTCCGGGGATCAGCCCCAGCATTTT.

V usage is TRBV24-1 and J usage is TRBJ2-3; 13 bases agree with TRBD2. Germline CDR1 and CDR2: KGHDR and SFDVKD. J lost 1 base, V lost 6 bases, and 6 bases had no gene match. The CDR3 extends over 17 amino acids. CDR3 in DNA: TGTGCCACCAGTCAATTGGGACTAGCGGGGCGCACAGATACGCAGTATTTT. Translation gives CATSQLGLAGRTDTQYF.

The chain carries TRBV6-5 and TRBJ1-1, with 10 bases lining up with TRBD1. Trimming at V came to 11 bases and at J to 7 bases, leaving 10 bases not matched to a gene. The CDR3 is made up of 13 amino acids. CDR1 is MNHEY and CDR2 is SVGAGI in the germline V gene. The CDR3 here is CAGRDRGLGEAFF. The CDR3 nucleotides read TGTGCCGGCCGGGACAGGGGTTTAGGTGAAGCTTTCTTT.

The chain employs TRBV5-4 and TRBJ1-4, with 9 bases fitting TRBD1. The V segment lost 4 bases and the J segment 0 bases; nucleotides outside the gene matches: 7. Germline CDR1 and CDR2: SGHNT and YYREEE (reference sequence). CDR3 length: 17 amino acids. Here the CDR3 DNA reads TGTGCCAGCAGCAGGGACAGGGCTGCTGCAACTAATGAAAAACTGTTTTTT. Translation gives CASSRDRAAATNEKLFF.

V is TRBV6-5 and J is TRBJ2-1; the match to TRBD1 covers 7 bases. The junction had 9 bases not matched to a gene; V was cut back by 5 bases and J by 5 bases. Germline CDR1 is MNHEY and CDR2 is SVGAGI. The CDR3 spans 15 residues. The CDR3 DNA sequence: TGTGCCAGCAGTAACAGGGGCGCGCCAAACAATGAGCAGTTCTTC. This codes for CASSNRGAPNNEQFF.

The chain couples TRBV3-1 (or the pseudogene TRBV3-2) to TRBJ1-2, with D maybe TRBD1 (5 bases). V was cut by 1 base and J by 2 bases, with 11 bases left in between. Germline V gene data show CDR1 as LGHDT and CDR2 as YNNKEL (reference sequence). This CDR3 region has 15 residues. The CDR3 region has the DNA TGTGCCAGCAGCCAAGGGGCCAGGGTCAACTATGGCTACACCTTC. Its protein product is CASSQGARVNYGYTF.

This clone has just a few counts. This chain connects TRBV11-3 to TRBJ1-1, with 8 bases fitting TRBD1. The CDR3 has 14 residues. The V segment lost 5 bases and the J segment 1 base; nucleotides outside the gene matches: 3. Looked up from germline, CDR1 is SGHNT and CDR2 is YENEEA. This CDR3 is CASSPGTGNTEAFF. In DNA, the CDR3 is TGTGCCAGCAGCCCCGGGACAGGGAACACTGAAGCTTTCTTT.

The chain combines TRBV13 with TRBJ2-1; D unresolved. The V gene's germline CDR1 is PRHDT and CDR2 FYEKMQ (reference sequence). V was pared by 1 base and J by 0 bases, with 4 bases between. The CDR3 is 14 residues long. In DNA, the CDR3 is TGTGCCAGCAGCTTAGCTTACTCCTACAATGAGCAGTTCTTC. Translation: CASSLAYSYNEQFF. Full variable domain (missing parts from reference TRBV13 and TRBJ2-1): AAGVIQSPRHLIKEKRETATLKCYPIPRHDTVYWYQQGPGQDPQFLISFYEKMQSDKGSIPDRFSAQQFSDYHSELNMSSLELGDSALYFCASSLAYSYNEQFFGPGTRLTVL.

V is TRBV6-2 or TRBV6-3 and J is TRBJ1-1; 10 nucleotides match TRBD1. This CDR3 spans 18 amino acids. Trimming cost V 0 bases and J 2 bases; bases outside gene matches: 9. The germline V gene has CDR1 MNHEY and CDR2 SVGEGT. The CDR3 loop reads CASSYSSRDRGPNTEAFF. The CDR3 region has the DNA TGTGCCAGCAGTTACTCTAGCCGGGACAGGGGACCTAACACTGAAGCTTTCTTT.

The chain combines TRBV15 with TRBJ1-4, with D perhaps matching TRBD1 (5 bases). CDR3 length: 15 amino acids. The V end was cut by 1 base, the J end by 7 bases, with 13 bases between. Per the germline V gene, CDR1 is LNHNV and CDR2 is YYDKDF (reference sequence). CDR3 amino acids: CATSRGGGTSEKLFF. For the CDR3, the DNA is TGTGCCACCAGCAGAGGCGGGGGGACCTCTGAAAAACTGTTTTTT.

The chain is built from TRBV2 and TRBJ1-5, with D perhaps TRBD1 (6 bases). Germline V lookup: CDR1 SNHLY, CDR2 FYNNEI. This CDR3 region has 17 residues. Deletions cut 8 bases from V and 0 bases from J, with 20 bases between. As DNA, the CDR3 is TGTGCCAGCTCCCGAGGCTTACAGGGCCTTAGCAATCAGCCCCAGCATTTT. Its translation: CASSRGLQGLSNQPQHF.

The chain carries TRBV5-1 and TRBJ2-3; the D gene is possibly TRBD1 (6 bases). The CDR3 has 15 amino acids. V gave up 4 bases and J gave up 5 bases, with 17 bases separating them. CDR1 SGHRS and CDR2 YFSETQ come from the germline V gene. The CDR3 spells CASSRGTQRGDTQYF. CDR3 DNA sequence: TGCGCCAGCAGCAGAGGGACACAAAGGGGAGATACGCAGTATTTT.